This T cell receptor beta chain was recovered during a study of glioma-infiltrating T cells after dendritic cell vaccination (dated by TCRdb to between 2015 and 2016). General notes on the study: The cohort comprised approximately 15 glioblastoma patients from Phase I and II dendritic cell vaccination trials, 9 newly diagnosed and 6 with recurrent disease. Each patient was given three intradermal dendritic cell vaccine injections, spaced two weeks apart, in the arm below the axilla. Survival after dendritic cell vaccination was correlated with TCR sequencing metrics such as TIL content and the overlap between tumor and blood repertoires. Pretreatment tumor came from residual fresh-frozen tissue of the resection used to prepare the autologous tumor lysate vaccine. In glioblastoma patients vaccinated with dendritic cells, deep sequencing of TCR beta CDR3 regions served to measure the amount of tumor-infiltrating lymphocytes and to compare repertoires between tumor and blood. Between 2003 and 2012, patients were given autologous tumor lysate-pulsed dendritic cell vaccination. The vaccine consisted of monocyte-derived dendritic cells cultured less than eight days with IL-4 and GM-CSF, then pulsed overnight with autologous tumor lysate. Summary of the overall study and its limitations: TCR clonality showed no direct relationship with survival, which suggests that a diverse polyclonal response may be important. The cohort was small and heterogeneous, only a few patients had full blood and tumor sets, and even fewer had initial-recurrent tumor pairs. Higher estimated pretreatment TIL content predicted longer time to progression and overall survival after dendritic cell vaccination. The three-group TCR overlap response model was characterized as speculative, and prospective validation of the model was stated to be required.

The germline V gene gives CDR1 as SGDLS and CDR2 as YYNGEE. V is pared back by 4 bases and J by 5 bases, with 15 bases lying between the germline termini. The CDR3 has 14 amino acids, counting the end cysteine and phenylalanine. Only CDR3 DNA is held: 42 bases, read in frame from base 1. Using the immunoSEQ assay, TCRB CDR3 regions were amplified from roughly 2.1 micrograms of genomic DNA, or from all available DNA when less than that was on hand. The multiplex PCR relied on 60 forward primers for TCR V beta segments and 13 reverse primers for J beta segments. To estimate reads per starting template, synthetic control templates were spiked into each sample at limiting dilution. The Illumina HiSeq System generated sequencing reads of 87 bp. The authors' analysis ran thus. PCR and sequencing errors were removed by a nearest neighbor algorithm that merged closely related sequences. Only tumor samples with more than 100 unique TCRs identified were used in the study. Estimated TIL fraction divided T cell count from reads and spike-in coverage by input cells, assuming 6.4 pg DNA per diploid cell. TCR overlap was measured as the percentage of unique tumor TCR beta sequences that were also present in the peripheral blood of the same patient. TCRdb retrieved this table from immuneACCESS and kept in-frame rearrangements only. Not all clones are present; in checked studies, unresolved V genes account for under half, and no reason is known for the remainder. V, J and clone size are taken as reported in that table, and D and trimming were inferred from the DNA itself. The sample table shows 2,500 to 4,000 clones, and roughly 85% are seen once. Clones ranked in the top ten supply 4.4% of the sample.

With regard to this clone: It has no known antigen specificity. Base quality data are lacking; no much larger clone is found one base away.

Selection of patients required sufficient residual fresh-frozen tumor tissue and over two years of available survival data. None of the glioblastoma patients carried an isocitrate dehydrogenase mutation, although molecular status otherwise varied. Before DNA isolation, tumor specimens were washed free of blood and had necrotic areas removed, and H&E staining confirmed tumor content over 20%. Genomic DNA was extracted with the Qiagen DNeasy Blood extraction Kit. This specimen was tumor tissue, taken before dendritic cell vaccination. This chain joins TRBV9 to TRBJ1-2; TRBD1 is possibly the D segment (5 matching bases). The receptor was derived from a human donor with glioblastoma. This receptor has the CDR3 CASSPDILAYGYTF. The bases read TGTGCCAGCAGCCCGGACATCCTCGCTTATGGCTACACCTTC.